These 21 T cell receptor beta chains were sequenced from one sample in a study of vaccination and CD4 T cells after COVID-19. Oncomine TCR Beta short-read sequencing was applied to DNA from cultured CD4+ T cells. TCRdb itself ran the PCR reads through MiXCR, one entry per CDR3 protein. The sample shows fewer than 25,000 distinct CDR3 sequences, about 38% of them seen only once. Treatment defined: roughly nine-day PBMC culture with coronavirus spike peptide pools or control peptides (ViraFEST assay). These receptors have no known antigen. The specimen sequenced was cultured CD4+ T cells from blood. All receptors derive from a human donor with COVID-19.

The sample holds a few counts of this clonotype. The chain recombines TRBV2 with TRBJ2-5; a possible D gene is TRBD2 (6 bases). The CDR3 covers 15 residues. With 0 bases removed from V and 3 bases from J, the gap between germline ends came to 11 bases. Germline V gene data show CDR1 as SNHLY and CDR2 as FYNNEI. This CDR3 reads CASSEAWQREETQYF. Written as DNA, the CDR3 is TGTGCCAGCAGTGAAGCATGGCAGCGGGAAGAGACCCAGTACTTC.

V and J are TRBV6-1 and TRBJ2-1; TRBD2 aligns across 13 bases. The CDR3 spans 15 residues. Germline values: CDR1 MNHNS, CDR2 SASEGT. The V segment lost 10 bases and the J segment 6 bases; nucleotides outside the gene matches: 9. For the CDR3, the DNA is TGTGCCACCCGACTAGCGGGGGGCCTTTCCAATGAGCAGTTCTTC. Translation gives CATRLAGGLSNEQFF.

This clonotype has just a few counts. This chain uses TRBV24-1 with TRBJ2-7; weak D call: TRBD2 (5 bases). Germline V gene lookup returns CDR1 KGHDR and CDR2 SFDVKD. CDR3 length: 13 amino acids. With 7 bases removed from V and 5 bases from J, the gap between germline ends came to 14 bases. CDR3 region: CATSRDSLDEQYF. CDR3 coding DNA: TGTGCCACCAGCCGGGATTCCCTGGACGAGCAGTACTTC.

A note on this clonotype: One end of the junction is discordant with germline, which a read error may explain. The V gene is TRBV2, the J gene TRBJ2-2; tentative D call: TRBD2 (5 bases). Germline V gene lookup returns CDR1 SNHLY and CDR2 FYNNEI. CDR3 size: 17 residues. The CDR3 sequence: CASREGGLARNTGELFF. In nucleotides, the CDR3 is TGTGCCAGCAGGGAAGGAGGACTTGCAAGGAACACCGGGGAGCTGTTTTTT.

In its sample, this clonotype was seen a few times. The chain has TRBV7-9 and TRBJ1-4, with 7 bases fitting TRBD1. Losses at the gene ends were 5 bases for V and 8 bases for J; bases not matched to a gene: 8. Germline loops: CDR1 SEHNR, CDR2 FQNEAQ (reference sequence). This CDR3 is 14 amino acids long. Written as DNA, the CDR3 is TGTGCCAGCAGCCCCGGAGGGGGCAGAGAAAAACTGTTTTTT. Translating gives CASSPGGGREKLFF.

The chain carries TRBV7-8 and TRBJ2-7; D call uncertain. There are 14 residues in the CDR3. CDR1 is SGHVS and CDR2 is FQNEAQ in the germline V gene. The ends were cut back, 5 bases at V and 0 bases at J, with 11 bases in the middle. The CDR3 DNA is TGTGCCAGCAGCCCAAGAGGATTCTCCTACGAGCAGTACTTC. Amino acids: CASSPRGFSYEQYF.

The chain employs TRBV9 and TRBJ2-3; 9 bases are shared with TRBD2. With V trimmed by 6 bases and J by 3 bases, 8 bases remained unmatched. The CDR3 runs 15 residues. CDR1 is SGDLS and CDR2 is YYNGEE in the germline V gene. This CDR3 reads CASTRSAGGTDTQYF. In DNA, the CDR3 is TGTGCCAGCACCCGGTCGGCGGGGGGGACAGATACGCAGTATTTT.

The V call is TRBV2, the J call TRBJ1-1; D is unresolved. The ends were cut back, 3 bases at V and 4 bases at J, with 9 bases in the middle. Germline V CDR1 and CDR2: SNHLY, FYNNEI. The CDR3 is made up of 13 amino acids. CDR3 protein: CASSDEGGTEAFF. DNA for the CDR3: TGTGCCAGCAGTGATGAGGGAGGCACTGAAGCTTTCTTT.

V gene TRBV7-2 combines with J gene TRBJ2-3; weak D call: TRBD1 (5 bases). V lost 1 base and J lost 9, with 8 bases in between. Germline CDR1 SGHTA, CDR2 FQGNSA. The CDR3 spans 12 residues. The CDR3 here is CASSLEGITQYF. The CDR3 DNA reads TGTGCCAGCAGCTTAGAGGGGATCACGCAGTATTTT.

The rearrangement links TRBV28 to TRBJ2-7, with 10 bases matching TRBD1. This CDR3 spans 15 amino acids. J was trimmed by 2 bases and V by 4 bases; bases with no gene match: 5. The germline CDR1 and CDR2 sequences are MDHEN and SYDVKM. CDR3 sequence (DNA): TGTGCCAGCAGTTCAATAGGGACAGGGGCCTACGAGCAGTACTTC. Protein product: CASSSIGTGAYEQYF.

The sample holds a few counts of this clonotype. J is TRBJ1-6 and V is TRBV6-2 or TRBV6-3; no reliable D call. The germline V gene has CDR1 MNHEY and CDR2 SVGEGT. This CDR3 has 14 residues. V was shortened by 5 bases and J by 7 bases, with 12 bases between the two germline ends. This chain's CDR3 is CASSPTSGNSPLHF. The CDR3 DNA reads TGTGCCAGCAGTCCGACTAGCGGGAATTCACCCCTCCACTTT.

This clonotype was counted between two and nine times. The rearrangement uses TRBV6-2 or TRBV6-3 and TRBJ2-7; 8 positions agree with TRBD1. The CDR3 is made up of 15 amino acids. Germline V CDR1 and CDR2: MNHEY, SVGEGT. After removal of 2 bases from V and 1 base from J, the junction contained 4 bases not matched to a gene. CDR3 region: CASSYGRTGSYEQYF. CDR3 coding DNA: TGTGCCAGCAGTTACGGACGGACAGGGTCCTACGAGCAGTACTTC.

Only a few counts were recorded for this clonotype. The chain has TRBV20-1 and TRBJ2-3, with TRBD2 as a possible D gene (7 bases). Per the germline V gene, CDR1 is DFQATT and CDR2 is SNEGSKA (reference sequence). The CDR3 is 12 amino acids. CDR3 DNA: TGCAGCTTGCGGGGGCTCACAGATACGCAGTATTTT. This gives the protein CSLRGLTDTQYF.

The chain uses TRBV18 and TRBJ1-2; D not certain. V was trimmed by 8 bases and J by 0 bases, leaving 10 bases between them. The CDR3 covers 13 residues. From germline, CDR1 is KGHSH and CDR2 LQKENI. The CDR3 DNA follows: TGTGCCAGCGCTGACGGGACTAACTATGGCTACACCTTC. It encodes CASADGTNYGYTF.

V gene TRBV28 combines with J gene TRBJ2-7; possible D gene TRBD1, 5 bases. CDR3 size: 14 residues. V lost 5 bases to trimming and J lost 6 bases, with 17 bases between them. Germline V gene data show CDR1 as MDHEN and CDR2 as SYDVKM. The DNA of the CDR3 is TGTGCCAGCAGTCCACCCCTCAGGGATTCCGAGCAGTACTTC. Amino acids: CASSPPLRDSEQYF.

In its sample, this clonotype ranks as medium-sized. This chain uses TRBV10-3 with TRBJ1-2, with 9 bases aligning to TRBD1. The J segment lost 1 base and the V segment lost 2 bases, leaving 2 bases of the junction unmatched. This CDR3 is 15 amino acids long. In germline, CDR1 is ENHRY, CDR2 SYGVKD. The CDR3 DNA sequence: TGTGCCATCAGTGAGGCGGGACAGGGTAACTATGGCTACACCTTC. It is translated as CAISEAGQGNYGYTF.

Here the CDR3 DNA reads TGTGCTAGTGGTTTGGTACCCGCCGGCTCCAATGAGCAGTTCTTC. Its translation: CASGLVPAGSNEQFF. The chain carries TRBV12-5 and TRBJ2-1; D ambiguous. V was shortened by 0 bases and J by 6 bases, with 12 bases between the two germline ends. Germline V CDR1 and CDR2: LGHNT, FRNRAP. The CDR3 has 15 residues.

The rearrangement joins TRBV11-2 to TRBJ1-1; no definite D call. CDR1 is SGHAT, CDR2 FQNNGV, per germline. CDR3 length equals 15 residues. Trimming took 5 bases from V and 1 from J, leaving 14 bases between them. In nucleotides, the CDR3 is TGTGCCAGCAGCGCACGGAGCCAGGAGAACACTGAAGCTTTCTTT. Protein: CASSARSQENTEAFF.

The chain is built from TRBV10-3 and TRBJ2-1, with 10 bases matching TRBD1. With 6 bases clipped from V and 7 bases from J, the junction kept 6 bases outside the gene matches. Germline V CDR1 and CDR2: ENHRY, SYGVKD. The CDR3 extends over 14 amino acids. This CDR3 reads CAIRGDRGPNEQFF. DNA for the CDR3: TGTGCCATCAGAGGGGACAGGGGCCCGAATGAGCAGTTCTTC.

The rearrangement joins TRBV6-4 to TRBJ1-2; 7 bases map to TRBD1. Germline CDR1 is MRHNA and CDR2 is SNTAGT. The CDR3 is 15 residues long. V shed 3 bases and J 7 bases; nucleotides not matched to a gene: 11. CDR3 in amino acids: CASSEYKGASGGYTF. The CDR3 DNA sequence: TGTGCCAGCAGTGAATATAAGGGGGCATCGGGTGGCTACACCTTC.

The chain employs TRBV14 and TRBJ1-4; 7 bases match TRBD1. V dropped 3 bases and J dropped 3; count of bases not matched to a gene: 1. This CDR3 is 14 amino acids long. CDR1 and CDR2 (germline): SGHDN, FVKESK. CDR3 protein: CASSQGQPNEKLFF. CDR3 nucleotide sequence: TGTGCCAGCAGCCAGGGACAGCCTAATGAAAAACTGTTTTTT.